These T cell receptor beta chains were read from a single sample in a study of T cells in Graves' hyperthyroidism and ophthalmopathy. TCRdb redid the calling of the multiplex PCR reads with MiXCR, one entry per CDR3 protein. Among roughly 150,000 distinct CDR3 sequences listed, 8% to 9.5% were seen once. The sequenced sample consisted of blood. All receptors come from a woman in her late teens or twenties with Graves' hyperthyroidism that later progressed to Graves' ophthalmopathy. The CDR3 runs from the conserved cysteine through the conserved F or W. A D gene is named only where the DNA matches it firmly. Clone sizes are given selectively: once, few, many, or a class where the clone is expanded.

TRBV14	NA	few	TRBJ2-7	TGTGCCAGCAGCCAAGATTGGAGATTTTCCTACGAGCAGTACTTC	CASSQDWRFSYEQYF
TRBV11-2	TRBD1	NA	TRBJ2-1	TGTGCCAGCAGCTTTATTTCTACAGGGGGTGCCCAATTGGGGTTCTTC	CASSFISTGGAQLGFF
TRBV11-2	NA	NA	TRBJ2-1	TGTGCCAGCAGCTTAGCCTCTATGAATGAGCAGTTCTTC	CASSLASMNEQFF
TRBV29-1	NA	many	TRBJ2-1	TGCAGCGCCTTTAGCGGAGCTTACAATGAGCAGTTCTTC	CSAFSGAYNEQFF
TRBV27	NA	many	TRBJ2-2	TGTGCCAGCAGTTTTGAGGTGAACACCGGGGAGCTGTTTTTT	CASSFEVNTGELFF
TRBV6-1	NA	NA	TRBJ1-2	TGTGCCAGCAGCCGACAGGATGGTGGCTACACCTTC	CASSRQDGGYTF
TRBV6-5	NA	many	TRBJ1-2	TGTGCCAGCAGTTACTATGGGGGAACAAGTAATGGCTACACCTTC	CASSYYGGTSNGYTF
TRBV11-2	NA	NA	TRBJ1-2	TGTGCCAGCAGCTTAGAGGCCGGAACTAACTATGGCTACACCTTC	CASSLEAGTNYGYTF
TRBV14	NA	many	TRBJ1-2	TGTGCCAGCAGCCAAGATCCAGCGGACCCAGTCGTAAGTCCATTAGTGAACTATGGCTACACCTTC	CASSQDPADPVVSPLVNYGYTF
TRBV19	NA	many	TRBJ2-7	TGTGCCAGTAGAGAAGCGCACGAGCAGTACTTC	CASREAHEQYF
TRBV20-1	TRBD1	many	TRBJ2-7	TGCAGTGCTATCCCCTCGGGACAGGGTAGCTACGAGCAGTACTTC	CSAIPSGQGSYEQYF
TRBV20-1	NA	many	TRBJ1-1	TGCAGTGCTAGCGTGTATCGGGGGGCGAGGACTGAAGCTTTCTTT	CSASVYRGARTEAFF
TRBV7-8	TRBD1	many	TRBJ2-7	TGTGCCAGCAGCCGGGACAGCTCCTACGAGCAGTACTTC	CASSRDSSYEQYF
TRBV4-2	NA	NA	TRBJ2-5	TGTGCCAGCAGCCAAGTTGGGCAGGGTGGGCAAGAGACCCAGTACTTC	CASSQVGQGGQETQYF
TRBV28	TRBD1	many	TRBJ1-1	TGTGCCAGCAGTAATGACAGGGTGAACACTGAAGCTTTCTTT	CASSNDRVNTEAFF
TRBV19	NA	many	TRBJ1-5	TGTGCCAGTAGTATAGCCCTCTCCTCCAGGGGTTTCATCAATCAGCCCCAGCATTTT	CASSIALSSRGFINQPQHF
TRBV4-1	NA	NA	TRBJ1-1	TGCGCCAGCAGCCGGGTAACAGGGCGAGTAACTGAAGCTTTCTTT	CASSRVTGRVTEAFF
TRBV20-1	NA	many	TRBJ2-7	TGCAGTGCTCACCTTTCCGGGGTTTTGGGCGAGCAGTACTTC	CSAHLSGVLGEQYF
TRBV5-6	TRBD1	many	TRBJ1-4	TGTGCCAGCAGCTTGGGGACAGGGAATGAAAAACTGTTTTTT	CASSLGTGNEKLFF
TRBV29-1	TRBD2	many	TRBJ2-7	TGCAGCACATATAGCGGGAGCTCCTACGAGCAGTACTTC	CSTYSGSSYEQYF
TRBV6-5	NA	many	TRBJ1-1	TGTGCCAGCAGTTACGAGAGGGGGTTGAACACTGAAGCTTTCTTT	CASSYERGLNTEAFF
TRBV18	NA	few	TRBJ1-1	TGTGCCAGCTCACCTGGTACAGGCTTGGACACTGAAGCTTTCTTT	CASSPGTGLDTEAFF
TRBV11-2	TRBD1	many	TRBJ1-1	TGTGCCAGCAGCTCCACAGGGGTTGACACTGAAGCTTTCTTT	CASSSTGVDTEAFF
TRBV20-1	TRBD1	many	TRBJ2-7	TGCAGTGCTGATTTCGCCTCCGGGACAGGGGTTGAGCAGTACTTC	CSADFASGTGVEQYF
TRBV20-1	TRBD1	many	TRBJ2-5	TGCAGTGCTAGTTATCGGACAGGGAAGACCCAGTACTTC	CSASYRTGKTQYF
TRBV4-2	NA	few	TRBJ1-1	TGTGCCAGCAGCCAAGCCCAGGGATCGAACACTGAAGCTTTCTTT	CASSQAQGSNTEAFF
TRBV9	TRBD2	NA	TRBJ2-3	TGTGCCAGCAGCCCGCGGACTAGCTGGGATACGCAGTATTTT	CASSPRTSWDTQYF
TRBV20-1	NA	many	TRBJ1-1	TGCAGTGCTCCTTCGGGGCAACTATTACGCCCTGAAGCTTTCTTT	CSAPSGQLLRPEAFF
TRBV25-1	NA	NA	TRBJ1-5	TGTGCCAGCTCTGCTGGAGATAGCAATCAGCCCCAGCATTTT	CASSAGDSNQPQHF
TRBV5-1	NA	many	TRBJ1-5	TGCGCCAGCAGCGAAAACAGAGATCAGCCCCAGCATTTT	CASSENRDQPQHF
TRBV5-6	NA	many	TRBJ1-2	TGTGCCAGCAGCTTGGGTCCACAGGAAAACTATGGCTACACCTTC	CASSLGPQENYGYTF
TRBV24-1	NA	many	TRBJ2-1	TGTGCCACCAGTGATCAACCGGGAGAAGTCTACAATGAGCAGTTCTTC	CATSDQPGEVYNEQFF
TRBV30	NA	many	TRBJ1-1	TGTGCCTGGGGTCACAGGGCTGGGAACACTGAAGCTTTCTTT	CAWGHRAGNTEAFF
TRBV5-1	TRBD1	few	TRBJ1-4	TGCGCCAGCAGAGAGGACAGGGCGACTAATGAAAAACTGTTTTTT	CASREDRATNEKLFF
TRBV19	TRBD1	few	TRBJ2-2	TGTGCCAGTCACCTACGACAGGGCACCGGGGAGCTGTTTTTT	CASHLRQGTGELFF
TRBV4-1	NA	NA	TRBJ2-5	TGCGCCAGCAGCCAAGGGACTGCAAACCAAGAGACCCAGTACTTC	CASSQGTANQETQYF
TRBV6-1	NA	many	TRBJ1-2	TGTGCCAGCAGGCTCCTCGCGTCTACCGCCGGCTGGGGCTATGGCTACACCTTC	CASRLLASTAGWGYGYTF
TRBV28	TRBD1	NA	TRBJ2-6	TGTGCCAGCAGCCAGGGGGTGACTGGGGCCAACGTCCTGACTTTC	CASSQGVTGANVLTF
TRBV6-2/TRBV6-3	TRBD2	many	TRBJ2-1	TGTGCCAGCAGTTACGAACTAGCGGGAGGGCAAAGGGAGCAGTTCTTC	CASSYELAGGQREQFF
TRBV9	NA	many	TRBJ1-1	TGTGCCAGCAGCGTAGGGGGTAGGCCCGCTTTCTTT	CASSVGGRPAFF
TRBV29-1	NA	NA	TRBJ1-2	TGCAGCGTTGGATTTGAAAACGGGTATAACTATGGCTACACCTTC	CSVGFENGYNYGYTF
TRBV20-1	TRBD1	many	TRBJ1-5	TGCAGTGCTAGAGACGAAGACAGGACAGGCCTCCTGCATTTT	CSARDEDRTGLLHF
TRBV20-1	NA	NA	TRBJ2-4	TGCAGTGCTAGAGAAGGTGGGCCCAAAAACATTCAGTACTTC	CSAREGGPKNIQYF
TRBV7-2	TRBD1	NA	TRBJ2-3	TGTGCCAGCAGCTTATCGGGACAGGGGGGAGATACGCAGTATTTT	CASSLSGQGGDTQYF
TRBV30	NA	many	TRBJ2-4	TGTGCCTGGAGTCCAAGAGGTGGTGGAAACATTCAGTACTTC	CAWSPRGGGNIQYF
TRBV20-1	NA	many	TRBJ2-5	TGCAGTGCTGAACCGGGACTCCAAGAGACCCAGTACTTC	CSAEPGLQETQYF
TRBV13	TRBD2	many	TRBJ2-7	TGTGCCAGCAGCTCAAGCGGGAAATCCTACGAGCAGTACTTC	CASSSSGKSYEQYF
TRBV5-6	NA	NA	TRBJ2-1	TGTGCCAGCAGCACGACCGACAATGAGCAGTTCTTC	CASSTTDNEQFF
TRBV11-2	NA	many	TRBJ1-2	TGTGCCAGCAGCTTAGGCCGGGGGTCTGGCTACACCTTC	CASSLGRGSGYTF
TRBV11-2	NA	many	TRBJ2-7	TGTGCCAGCAGCCCCGGTAGCCGATGGGGAGAGCAGTACTTC	CASSPGSRWGEQYF
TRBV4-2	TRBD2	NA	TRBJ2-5	TGTGCCAGCAGCCAAGTTCAAGCGGGGGGGCAAGAGACCCAGTACTTC	CASSQVQAGGQETQYF
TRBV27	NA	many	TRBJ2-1	TGTGCCAGCAGTTTACAGGGGCTTTACAATGAGCAGTTCTTC	CASSLQGLYNEQFF
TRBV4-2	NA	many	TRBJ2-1	TGTGCCAGCAGCCAAGATCACTTTTCGCGGGGCTCTGAGGATGAGCAGTTCTTC	CASSQDHFSRGSEDEQFF
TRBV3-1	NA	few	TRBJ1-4	TGTGCCAGCAGCCTTCAGGGATCGGGCCCTTTTGGGGAAAAACTGTTTTTT	CASSLQGSGPFGEKLFF
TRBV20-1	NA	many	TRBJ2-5	TGCAGTGCTAGAAGGGCCCTCGGAGAGACCCAGTACTTC	CSARRALGETQYF
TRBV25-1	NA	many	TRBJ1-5	TGTGCCAGCAGTGAAGGGGGTAGCAATCAGCCCCAGCATTTT	CASSEGGSNQPQHF
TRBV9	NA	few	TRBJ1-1	TGTGCCAGCAGCGGCGACAGCTTGAGCACTGAAGCTTTCTTT	CASSGDSLSTEAFF
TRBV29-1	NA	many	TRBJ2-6	TGCAGCGTCCCCGGGCCAGAAAACGTCCTGACTTTC	CSVPGPENVLTF
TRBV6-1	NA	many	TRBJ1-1	TGTGCCAGCAGGGTAAGCTACCCGAACACTGAAGCTTTCTTT	CASRVSYPNTEAFF